Listed below are T cell receptor beta chains from one sample, sequenced in a study of T cell responses to AZD1222 COVID-19 vaccine. Clones were sequenced by immunoSEQ multiplex PCR, and TCRdb holds only the in-frame ones, with some missing. The sample includes over 120,000 clones, just under 95% seen only once; the top ten take approximately 12%. Specimen: peripheral blood, collected after recovery from COVID-19. The receptors were sampled from an adult who had recovered from COVID-19. Each CDR3 is given without its conserved first and last residue. Fields, in order: J gene, V gene, CDR3 protein.

>TRBJ2-3|TRBV24-1
ATSEGGSTDTQY
>TRBJ2-2|TRBV3-1/TRBV3-2
ASRPTGTGELF
>TRBJ2-4|TRBV27
ASSLPGTENIQY
>TRBJ2-7|TRBV9
ASSVGVGTYEQY
>TRBJ2-1|TRBV28
ASSPVGLAGSSYNEQF
>TRBJ1-1|TRBV11-2
ASSPRGQMNTEAF
>TRBJ2-7|TRBV5-1
ASSLITGGPKSYEQY
>TRBJ2-7|TRBV29-1
SVTLPGLATYEQY
>TRBJ2-3|TRBV9
ASSVAASTDTQY
>TRBJ1-5|TRBV2
ASTWAGNQPQH
>TRBJ2-5|TRBV6-5
ASRASGQLRETQY
>TRBJ2-1|TRBV6-5
ASSTGREGRNEQF
>TRBJ2-1|TRBV6-2/TRBV6-3
ASSTGGAKAYNEQF
>TRBJ2-4|TRBV27
ASREGQGYISLAKNIQY
>TRBJ2-1|TRBV24-1
ATSDAAIRGLAGGPGEQF
>TRBJ2-1|TRBV28
ASSLDPSGRQF
>TRBJ2-3|TRBV10-3
AISDEGRQY
>TRBJ1-3|TRBV10-1
ASSESHRAGNTIY
>TRBJ2-7|TRBV29-1
SVETGYEQY
>TRBJ2-1|TRBV3-1/TRBV3-2
ASSQRGRNEQF
>TRBJ2-1|TRBV5-6
ASSAGLAGGHEQF
>TRBJ2-3|TRBV5-1
ASSLRGPQYSSTDTQY
>TRBJ2-7|TRBV6-1
ASSEMWQGAHEQY
>TRBJ2-7|TRBV24-1
ATSDSSGQGAYEQY
>TRBJ1-2|TRBV18
ASSPRDTHGYT
>TRBJ2-5|TRBV6-2/TRBV6-3
ASSYNYLTGETQY
>TRBJ2-1|TRBV7-2
ASSLSSSGRPLWEQF
>TRBJ2-5|TRBV7-3
ASSLLGPGAQETQY
>TRBJ1-3|TRBV18
ASSQRNRDISGNTIY
>TRBJ2-1|TRBV7-3
ASPLGGLSSYNEQF
>TRBJ2-6|TRBV9
ASSVAVGANVLT
>TRBJ2-1|TRBV10-2
ASSEWAGVGYNEQF
>TRBJ2-7|TRBV7-3
ASSLTRQGGEQY
>TRBJ2-7|TRBV28
ASRGQTYEQY
>TRBJ2-7|TRBV5-1
ASSLSPQGEDEQY
>TRBJ2-7|TRBV28
ASSSPPGREVGQY
>TRBJ2-6|TRBV19
ASSSPHDSGANVLT
>TRBJ1-1|TRBV28
ASISWTGWNTEAF
>TRBJ2-3|TRBV18
ASSPTLDYTDTQY
>TRBJ2-5|TRBV4-1
ASSPVVLAVQETQY
>TRBJ1-1|TRBV14
ASSQGIRNTEAF
>TRBJ2-2|TRBV2
ASRDAGTALAGELF
>TRBJ2-5|TRBV5-1
ASSTQGSKETQY
>TRBJ2-7|TRBV28
ASSPIPTGLSSYEQY
>TRBJ2-7|TRBV6-6
ASSYGTSRDEQY
>TRBJ2-1|TRBV7-3
ASSLNGPSEQF
>TRBJ1-1|TRBV14
ASTARLNTEAF
>TRBJ2-7|TRBV6-5
ASSSGGYYEQY
>TRBJ2-7|TRBV18
ASSRDSSTSYEQY
>TRBJ2-1|TRBV7-9
ASSLRTGGYNEQF
>TRBJ1-3|TRBV19
ASSPTLPFAGISENTIY
>TRBJ2-3|TRBV25-1
ASSGDSSDTQY
>TRBJ2-2|TRBV19
ASSMRGLGPGELF
>TRBJ2-5|TRBV25-1
ASSEFSGRYEETQY
>TRBJ2-3|TRBV5-1
ASSLAFGDTQY
>TRBJ1-4|TRBV4-2
ASSLTDRGRWGLF